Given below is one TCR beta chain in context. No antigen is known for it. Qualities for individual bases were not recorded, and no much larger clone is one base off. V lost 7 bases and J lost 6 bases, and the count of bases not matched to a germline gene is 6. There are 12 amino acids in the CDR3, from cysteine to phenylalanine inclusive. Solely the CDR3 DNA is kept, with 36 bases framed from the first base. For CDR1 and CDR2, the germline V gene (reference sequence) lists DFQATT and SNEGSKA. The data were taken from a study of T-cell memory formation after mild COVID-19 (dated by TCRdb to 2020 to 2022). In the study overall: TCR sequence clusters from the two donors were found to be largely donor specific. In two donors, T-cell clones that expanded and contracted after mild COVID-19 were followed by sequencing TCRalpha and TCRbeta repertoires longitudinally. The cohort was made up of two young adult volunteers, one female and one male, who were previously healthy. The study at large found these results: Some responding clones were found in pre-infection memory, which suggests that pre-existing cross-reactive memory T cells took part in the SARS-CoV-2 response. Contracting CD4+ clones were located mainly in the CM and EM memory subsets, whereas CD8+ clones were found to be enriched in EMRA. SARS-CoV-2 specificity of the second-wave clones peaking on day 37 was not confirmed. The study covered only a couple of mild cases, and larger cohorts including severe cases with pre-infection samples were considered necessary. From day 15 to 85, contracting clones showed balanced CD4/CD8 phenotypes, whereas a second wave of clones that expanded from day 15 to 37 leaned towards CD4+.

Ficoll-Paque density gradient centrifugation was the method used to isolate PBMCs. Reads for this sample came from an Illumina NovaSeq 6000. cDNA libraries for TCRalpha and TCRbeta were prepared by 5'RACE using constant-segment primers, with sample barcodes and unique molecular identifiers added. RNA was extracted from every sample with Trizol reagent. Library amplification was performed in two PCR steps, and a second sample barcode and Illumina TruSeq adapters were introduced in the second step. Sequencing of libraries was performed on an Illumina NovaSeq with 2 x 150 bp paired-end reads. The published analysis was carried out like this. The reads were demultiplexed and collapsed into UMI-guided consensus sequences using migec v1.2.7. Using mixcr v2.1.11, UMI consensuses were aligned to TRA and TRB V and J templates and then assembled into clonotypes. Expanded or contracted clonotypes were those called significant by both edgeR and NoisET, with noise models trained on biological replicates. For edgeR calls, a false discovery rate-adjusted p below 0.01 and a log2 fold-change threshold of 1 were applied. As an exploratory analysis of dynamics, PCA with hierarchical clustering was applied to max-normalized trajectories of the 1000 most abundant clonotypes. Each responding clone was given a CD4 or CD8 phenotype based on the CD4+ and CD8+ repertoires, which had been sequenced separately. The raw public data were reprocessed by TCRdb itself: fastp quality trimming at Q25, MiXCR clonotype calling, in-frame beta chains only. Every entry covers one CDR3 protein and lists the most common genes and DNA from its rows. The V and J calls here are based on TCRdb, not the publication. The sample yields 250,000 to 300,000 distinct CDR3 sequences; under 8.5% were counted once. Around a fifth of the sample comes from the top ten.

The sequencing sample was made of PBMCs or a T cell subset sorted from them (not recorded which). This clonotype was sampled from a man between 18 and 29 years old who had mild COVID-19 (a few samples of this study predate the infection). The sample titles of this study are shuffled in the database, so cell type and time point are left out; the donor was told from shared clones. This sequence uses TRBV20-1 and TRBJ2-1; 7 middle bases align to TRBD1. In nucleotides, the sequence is TGCAGTGGAGGACAGGACTCCAATGAGCAGTTCTTC. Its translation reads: CSGGQDSNEQFF.